This T cell receptor beta chain emerged from a study of blood T cell repertoires in COVID-19. Background on the study: Whether acute or convalescent, the COVID-19 samples came from the United States, Italy and Spain. Nucleic acid was either cDNA or gDNA, and it came from T cells, B-cell-depleted T cells, or PBMCs.

V was cut by 6 bases and J by 4 bases, with 7 bases left in between. CDR1 SNHLY and CDR2 FYNNEI come from the germline V gene. The CDR3 totals 11 residues. Per the study methods: Reference gene primer amplification in the assay estimated nucleated cell counts. The data were produced by immunoSEQ multiplex PCR, yet TCRdb's version contains in-frame clones alone and is incomplete. V, J and clone size reflect that table, while D and trimming were determined from the DNA. The data show about 220,000 clones, around 82% seen once. This clone has more than one count but fewer than ten. The rearrangement links TRBV2 to TRBJ2-7, with D uncertain. This TCR was recovered from a human donor in a cohort sampled during active COVID-19. What was sequenced was peripheral blood. The CDR3 nucleotides read TGTGCCAGCAGCGGGTTTTACGAGCAGTACTTC. This codes for CASSGFYEQYF.